The source of this T cell receptor (beta chain) is a study of cytomegalovirus exposure and HLA in healthy donors. Study conclusions and caveats: Reports showed the classifier diagnosing cytomegalovirus status with high specificity and sensitivity.

CDR1 is SGHRS, CDR2 YFSETQ, per germline. Trimming removed 0 bases from V and 1 base from J, with 17 bases in between. The CDR3 has 18 amino acids. Remarks on this clone: As yet, its antigen is unknown.

Amplification used 60 Vbeta primers and 13 Jbeta primers. Measured with immunoSEQ multiplex PCR; TCRdb has only the in-frame clones, and not every one. The sample lists about 150,000 clones, around 79% occurring once. Donors were nominally healthy when sampled, though unrecorded immune exposures were likely. The receptor comes from a woman between 25 and 40 years old in good health and CMV-seronegative. The chain employs TRBV5-1 and TRBJ2-4, with D possibly TRBD2 on 6 matching bases. Specimen: PBMCs. The CDR3 spells CASSLGYGGGGAKNIQYF. The CDR3 DNA sequence: TGCGCCAGCAGCTTGGGGTACGGGGGAGGTGGGGCCAAAAACATTCAGTACTTC.